The 18 T cell receptor beta chains below were found in one sample sequenced in a study of shared clonotypes between healthy human individuals. The method was immunoSEQ multiplex PCR; TCRdb's version includes in-frame clones alone and lacks a portion of them. The table shows about 1.1 million clones, with approximately 80% occurring only once. The sequenced sample was memory CD4+ T cells from PBMCs. The subset is: CD45RA-negative fraction. Receptors were obtained from a man younger than 30 in good health. Some clones in this sample may be carry-over from other donors' samples.

V gene TRBV29-1 combines with J gene TRBJ2-7, with a tentative D call TRBD1 (6 bases). Trimming stripped 6 bases from V and 0 bases from J, with 21 bases between. CDR3 length: 16 residues. Germline V gives CDR1 SQVTM, CDR2 ANQGSEA. The CDR3 is CSVVLQGLGGSYEQYF. CDR3 in DNA: TGCAGCGTAGTCCTACAGGGCTTAGGGGGCTCCTACGAGCAGTACTTC.

The chain has TRBV7-2 and TRBJ2-5, with D perhaps matching TRBD2 (6 bases). The CDR3 loop spans 15 amino acids. Trimming removed 0 bases from V and 5 bases from J, with 13 bases in between. Germline V gives CDR1 SGHTA, CDR2 FQGNSA. CDR3 in amino acids: CASSLAWGEVETQYF. CDR3 in DNA: TGTGCCAGCAGCTTAGCTTGGGGGGAGGTGGAGACCCAGTACTTC.

This clone was seen only once. The chain joins TRBV5-1 to TRBJ2-2; D remains unclear. V lost 2 bases and J 6 bases, leaving 5 bases between the germline ends. The CDR3 totals 12 residues. Germline CDR1 and CDR2: SGHRS and YFSETQ. The CDR3, as DNA: TGCGCCAGCAGCTTTAGGGCCGGGGAGCTGTTTTTT. It yields the protein CASSFRAGELFF.

This clone was detected a few times. The rearrangement joins TRBV2 to TRBJ1-2; 8 nucleotides line up with TRBD1. The V gene's germline CDR1 is SNHLY and CDR2 FYNNEI. V lost 6 bases to trimming and J lost 1 base; unmatched junction nucleotides: 13. The length of the CDR3 is 17 residues. The CDR3 region has the DNA TGTGCCAGCAGGGTCAGGGCAGGGGGCCGAAATAACTATGGCTACACCTTC. This codes for CASRVRAGGRNNYGYTF.

This clone was observed a handful of times. The CDR3 coding sequence is TGCGCCAGCAGCCAAGATGAAAGGACTGAAGCTTTCTTT. Protein product: CASSQDERTEAFF. The rearrangement joins TRBV4-3 to TRBJ1-1; D gene unclear. The CDR3 runs to 13 residues. Germline CDR1 is LGHNA and CDR2 is YSLEER. V lost 0 bases to trimming and J lost 5 bases, with 7 bases between them.

The CDR3: CASSYSGGSSQPQHF. CDR3 coding DNA: TGTGCCAGCAGTTACTCCGGGGGTTCGAGTCAGCCCCAGCATTTT. The V call is TRBV6-6, the J call TRBJ1-5; the D gene is possibly TRBD1 (5 bases). Per the germline V gene, CDR1 is MNHNY and CDR2 is SVGAGI (reference sequence). The length of the CDR3 is 15 residues. V was trimmed by 0 bases and J by 6 bases, leaving 12 bases between them.

The chain couples TRBV29-1 to TRBJ2-2, with D perhaps matching TRBD2 (6 bases). V shed 5 bases and J shed 1 base, with 11 bases lying between them. Per germline, CDR1 SQVTM and CDR2 ANQGSEA. This CDR3 has 14 residues. CDR3 amino acids: CSVRKGGNTGELFF. The CDR3 DNA reads as TGCAGCGTTCGGAAGGGAGGGAACACCGGGGAGCTGTTTTTT.

The V call is TRBV4-1, the J call TRBJ2-5; no firm D call. The CDR3 runs 15 residues. Trimming removed 0 bases at V and 5 bases at J, with 13 bases between. Germline CDR1 and CDR2: MGHRA and YSYEKL. CDR3 sequence reads: CASSQEIASKETQYF. In DNA, the CDR3 is TGCGCCAGCAGCCAAGAAATAGCATCCAAGGAGACCCAGTACTTC.

The chain recombines TRBV27 with TRBJ2-7, with 9 bases lining up with TRBD1. Germline trimming cut 6 bases from V and 4 bases from J; bases unmatched to any gene: 10. This CDR3 region has 15 residues. Germline lookup yields CDR1 MNHEY and CDR2 SMNVEV (reference sequence). CDR3 loop: CASREGTGSTYEQYF. DNA for the CDR3: TGTGCCAGCAGGGAAGGGACAGGGAGTACTTACGAGCAGTACTTC.

The CDR3 DNA reads as TGTGCCAGCAGCGAGGAGATGGTGAGCTCCTACAATGAGCAGTTCTTC. Its protein is CASSEEMVSSYNEQFF. J is TRBJ2-1 and V is TRBV11-3; unclear D gene. The V end lost 5 bases, the J end lost 0 bases, and 14 bases lay between the germline ends. Germline CDR1 reads SGHNT; CDR2 reads YENEEA. The CDR3 spans 16 residues.

The chain links TRBV29-1 to TRBJ2-1; D unresolved. The CDR3 sequence is 12 residues long. Germline V gene sequence: CDR1 SQVTM, CDR2 ANQGSEA. Trimming shortened V by 4 bases and J by 12 bases, and 16 bases separated the two germline ends. CDR3: CSVVWTLVGQFF. The CDR3, as DNA: TGCAGCGTTGTTTGGACCCTAGTCGGGCAGTTCTTC.

The chain is built from TRBV7-9 and TRBJ2-3; tentatively, D is TRBD2 (5 bases). The CDR3 consists of 15 residues. V lost 6 bases, J lost 0 bases, and 13 bases lay in between. CDR1 is SEHNR and CDR2 is FQNEAQ in the germline V gene (reference sequence). As DNA, the CDR3 is TGTGCCAGCAGTCCCCGAGGGCGGAGCACAGATACGCAGTATTTT. It encodes CASSPRGRSTDTQYF. Looking up the rest from reference TRBV7-9 and TRBJ2-3 gives the full variable domain: DTGVSQNPRHKITKRGQNVTFRCDPISEHNRLYWYRQTLGQGPEFLTYFQNEAQLEKSRLLSDRFSAERPKGSFSTLEIQRTEQGDSAMYLCASSPRGRSTDTQYFGPGTRLTVL.

In the case of this clone: A much larger clonotype is one base distant, so this may be a read error. V usage is TRBV4-1 and J usage is TRBJ1-3; perhaps TRBD1 as D (6 bases). Germline V gene data show CDR1 as MGHRA and CDR2 as YSYEKL. The V end was cut by 4 bases, the J end by 2 bases, with 15 bases between. This CDR3 is 16 amino acids long. The CDR3 loop is CASSPGFRGPGNTIYF. The CDR3 DNA reads as TGCGCCAGCAGCCCAGGCTTCAGGGGACCTGGAAACACCATATATTTT.

CDR3 bases: TGTGCCTGGAGCTCCTTCTCGGGCACTGAAGCTTTCTTT. This sequence encodes CAWSSFSGTEAFF. The chain is built from TRBV30 and TRBJ1-1; D gene unclear. V was pared by 3 bases and J by 4 bases, with 12 bases between. CDR3 size: 13 residues. Germline V gene lookup returns CDR1 GTSNPN and CDR2 SVGIG (reference sequence).

As DNA, the CDR3 is TGTGCCAGCAGTGAAAGGTTTGCAGGCCACTCTGGAAACACCATATATTTT. As protein: CASSERFAGHSGNTIYF. The chain couples TRBV6-1 to TRBJ1-3; the D is unclear. Deletions cut 2 bases from V and 0 bases from J, with 14 bases between. The CDR3 is made up of 17 amino acids. Germline V gives CDR1 MNHNS, CDR2 SASEGT.

V usage is TRBV28 and J usage is TRBJ2-7, with D perhaps TRBD1 or TRBD2 (5 bases each). Looked up from germline, CDR1 is MDHEN and CDR2 is SYDVKM. This CDR3 contains 12 residues. Deletions cut 9 bases from V and 5 bases from J, with 14 bases between. The CDR3 bases are TGTGCCAGTGAGGGACGGGTTGACGAGCAGTACTTC. This codes for CASEGRVDEQYF.

V is TRBV18 and J is TRBJ2-7; D possibly corresponds to TRBD2 (5 bases). Trimming shortened V by 3 bases and J by 0 bases, and 18 bases separated the two germline ends. There are 17 residues in the CDR3. CDR1 is KGHSH, CDR2 LQKENI, per germline. The CDR3 bases are TGTGCCAGCTCACCCCTTCCACCGGGGTCCAGCTCCTACGAGCAGTACTTC. Amino acid sequence: CASSPLPPGSSSYEQYF.

This clone was picked up a small number of times. The rearrangement uses TRBV30 and TRBJ2-3; 9 bases match TRBD2. The CDR3 extends over 13 amino acids. The junction had 5 bases not matched to a gene; V was cut back by 2 bases and J by 8 bases. The germline V gene has CDR1 GTSNPN and CDR2 SVGIG (reference sequence). CDR3 nucleotides: TGTGCCTGGAGTTTTAGCGGGAGAGGTACGCAGTATTTT. Its translation: CAWSFSGRGTQYF.